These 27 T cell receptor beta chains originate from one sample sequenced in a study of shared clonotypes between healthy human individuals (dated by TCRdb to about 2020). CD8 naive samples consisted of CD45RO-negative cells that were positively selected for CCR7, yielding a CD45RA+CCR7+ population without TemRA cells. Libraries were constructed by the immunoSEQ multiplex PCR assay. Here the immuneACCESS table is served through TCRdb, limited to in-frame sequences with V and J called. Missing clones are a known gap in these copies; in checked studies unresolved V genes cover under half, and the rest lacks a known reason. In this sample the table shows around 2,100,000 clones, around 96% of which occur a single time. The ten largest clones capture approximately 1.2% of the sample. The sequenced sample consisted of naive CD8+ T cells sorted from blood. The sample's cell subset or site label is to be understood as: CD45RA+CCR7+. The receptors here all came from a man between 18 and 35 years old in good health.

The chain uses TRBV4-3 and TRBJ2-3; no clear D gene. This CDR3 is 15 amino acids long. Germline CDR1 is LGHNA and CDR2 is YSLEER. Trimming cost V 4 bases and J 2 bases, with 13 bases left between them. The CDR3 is CASSPLTSTTDTQYF. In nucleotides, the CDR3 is TGCGCCAGCAGCCCTCTCACAAGCACCACAGATACGCAGTATTTT.

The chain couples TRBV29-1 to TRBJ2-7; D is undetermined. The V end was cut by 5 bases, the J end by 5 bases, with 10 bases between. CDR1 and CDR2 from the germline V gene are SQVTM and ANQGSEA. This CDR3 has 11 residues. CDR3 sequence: CSVRASNEQYF. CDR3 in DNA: TGCAGCGTTCGGGCGTCGAACGAGCAGTACTTC.

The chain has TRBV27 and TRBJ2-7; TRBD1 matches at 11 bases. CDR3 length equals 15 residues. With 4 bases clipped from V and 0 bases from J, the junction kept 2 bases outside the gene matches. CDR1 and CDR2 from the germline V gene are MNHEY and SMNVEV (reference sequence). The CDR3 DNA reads TGTGCCAGCAGTTGGGGACAGGGGGACTCCTACGAGCAGTACTTC. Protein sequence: CASSWGQGDSYEQYF.

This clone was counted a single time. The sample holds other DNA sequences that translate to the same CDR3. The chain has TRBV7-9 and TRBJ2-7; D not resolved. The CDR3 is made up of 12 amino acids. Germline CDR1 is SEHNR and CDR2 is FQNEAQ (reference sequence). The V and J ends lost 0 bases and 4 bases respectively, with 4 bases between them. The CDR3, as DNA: TGTGCCAGCAGCTTAGCCTTATACGAGCAGTACTTC. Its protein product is CASSLALYEQYF.

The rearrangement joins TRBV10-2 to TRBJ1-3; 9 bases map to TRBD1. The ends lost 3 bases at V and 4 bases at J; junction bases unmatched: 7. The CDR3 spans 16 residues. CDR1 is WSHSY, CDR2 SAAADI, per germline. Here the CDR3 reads CASSETPTGGGNTIYF. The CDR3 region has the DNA TGCGCCAGCAGTGAAACCCCGACAGGGGGAGGAAACACCATATATTTT.

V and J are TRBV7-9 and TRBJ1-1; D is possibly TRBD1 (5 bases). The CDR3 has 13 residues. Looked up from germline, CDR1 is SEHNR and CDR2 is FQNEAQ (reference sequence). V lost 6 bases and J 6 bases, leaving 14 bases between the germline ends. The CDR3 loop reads CASRSWEGSEAFF. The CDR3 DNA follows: TGTGCCAGCAGGTCTTGGGAGGGGTCTGAAGCTTTCTTT.

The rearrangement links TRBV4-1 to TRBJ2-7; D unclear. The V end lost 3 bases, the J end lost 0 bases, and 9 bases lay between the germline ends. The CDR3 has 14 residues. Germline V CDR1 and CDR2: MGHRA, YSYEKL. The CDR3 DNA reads TGCGCCAGCAGCCAGAGGTCGAACTCCTACGAGCAGTACTTC. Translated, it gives CASSQRSNSYEQYF.

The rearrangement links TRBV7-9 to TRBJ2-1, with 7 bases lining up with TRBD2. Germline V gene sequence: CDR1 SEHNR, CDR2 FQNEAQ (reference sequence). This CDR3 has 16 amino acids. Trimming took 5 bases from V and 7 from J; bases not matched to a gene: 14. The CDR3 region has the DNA TGTGCCAGCAGCGGAATGGTGCGGGAGAAGGGTAATGAGCAGTTCTTC. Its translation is CASSGMVREKGNEQFF.

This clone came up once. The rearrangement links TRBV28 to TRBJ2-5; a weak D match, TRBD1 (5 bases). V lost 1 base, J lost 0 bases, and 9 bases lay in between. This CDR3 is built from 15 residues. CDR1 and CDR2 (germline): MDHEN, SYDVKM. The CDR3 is CASSLLVDNQETQYF. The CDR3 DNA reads TGTGCCAGCAGTTTATTGGTGGACAACCAAGAGACCCAGTACTTC.

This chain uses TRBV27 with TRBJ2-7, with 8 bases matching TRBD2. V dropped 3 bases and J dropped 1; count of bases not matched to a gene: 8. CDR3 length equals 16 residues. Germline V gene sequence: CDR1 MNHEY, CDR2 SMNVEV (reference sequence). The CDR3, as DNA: TGTGCCAGCAGTTTTTCAGCGGGAGTGTTGTCCTACGAGCAGTACTTC. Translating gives CASSFSAGVLSYEQYF.

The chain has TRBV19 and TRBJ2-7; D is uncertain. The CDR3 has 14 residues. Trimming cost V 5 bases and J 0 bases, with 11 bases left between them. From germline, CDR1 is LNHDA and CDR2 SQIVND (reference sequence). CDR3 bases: TGTGCCAGTAGTCCAACATCCTACTCCTACGAGCAGTACTTC. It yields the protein CASSPTSYSYEQYF.

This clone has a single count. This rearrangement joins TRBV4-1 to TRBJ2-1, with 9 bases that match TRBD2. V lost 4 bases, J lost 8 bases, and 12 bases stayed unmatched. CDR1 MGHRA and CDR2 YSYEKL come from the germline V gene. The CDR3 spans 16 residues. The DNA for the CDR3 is TGCGCCAGCAGCCGGGGAAGTAGCGGGGGTTGGGATGAGCAGTTCTTC. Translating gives CASSRGSSGGWDEQFF.

CDR3 DNA sequence: TGTGCCATCAGTGAGTCGATGGGGACACCTTACAATGAGCAGTTCTTC. Amino acid sequence: CAISESMGTPYNEQFF. This chain links TRBV10-3 with TRBJ2-1; D may be TRBD1 (6 bases). The CDR3 is made up of 16 amino acids. The germline gives CDR1 ENHRY, CDR2 SYGVKD. Between the trimmed V and J ends, which lost 0 bases and 4 bases, there was a span of 13 bases.

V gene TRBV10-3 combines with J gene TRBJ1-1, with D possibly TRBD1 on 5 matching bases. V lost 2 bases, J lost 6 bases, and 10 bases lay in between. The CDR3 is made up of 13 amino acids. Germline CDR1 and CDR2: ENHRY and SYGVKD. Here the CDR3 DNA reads TGTGCCATCAGTGAGCCCGGGACTCCTGAAGCTTTCTTT. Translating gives CAISEPGTPEAFF.

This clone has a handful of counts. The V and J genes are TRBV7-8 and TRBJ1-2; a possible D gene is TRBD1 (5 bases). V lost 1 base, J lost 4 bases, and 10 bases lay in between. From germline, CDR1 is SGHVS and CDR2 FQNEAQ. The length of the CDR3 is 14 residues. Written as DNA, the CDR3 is TGTGCCAGCAGCTTAGAGGGACTAGTCTATGGCTACACCTTC. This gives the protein CASSLEGLVYGYTF. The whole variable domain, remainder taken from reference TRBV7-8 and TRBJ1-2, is GAGVSQSPRYKVAKRGQDVALRCDPISGHVSLFWYQQALGQGPEFLTYFQNEAQLDKSGLPSDRFFAERPEGSVSTLKIQRTQQEDSAVYLCASSLEGLVYGYTFGSGTRLTVV.

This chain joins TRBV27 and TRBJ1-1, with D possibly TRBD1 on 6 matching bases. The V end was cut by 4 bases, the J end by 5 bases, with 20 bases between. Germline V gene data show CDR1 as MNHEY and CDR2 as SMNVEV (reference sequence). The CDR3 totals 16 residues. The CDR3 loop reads CASSSGRGGSKTEAFF. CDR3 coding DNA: TGTGCCAGCAGTTCGGGACGCGGGGGCTCGAAGACTGAAGCTTTCTTT.

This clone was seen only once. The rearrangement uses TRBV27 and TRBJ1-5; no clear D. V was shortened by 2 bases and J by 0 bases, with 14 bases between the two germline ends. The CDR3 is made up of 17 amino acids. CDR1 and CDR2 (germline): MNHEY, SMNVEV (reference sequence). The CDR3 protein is CASSLIPISYSNQPQHF. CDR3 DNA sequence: TGTGCCAGCAGTTTAATCCCGATTAGTTATAGCAATCAGCCCCAGCATTTT.

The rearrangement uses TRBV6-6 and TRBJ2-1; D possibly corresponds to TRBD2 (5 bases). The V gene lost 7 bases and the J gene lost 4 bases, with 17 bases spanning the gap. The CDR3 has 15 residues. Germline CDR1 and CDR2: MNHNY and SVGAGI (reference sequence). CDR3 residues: CASTTSDLGYNEQFF. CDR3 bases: TGTGCCAGCACCACCTCGGACTTGGGATACAATGAGCAGTTCTTC.

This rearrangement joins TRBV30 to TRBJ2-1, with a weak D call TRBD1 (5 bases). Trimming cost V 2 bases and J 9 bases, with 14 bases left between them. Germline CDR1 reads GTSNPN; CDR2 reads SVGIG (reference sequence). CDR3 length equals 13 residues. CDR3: CAWSRGIDVEQFF. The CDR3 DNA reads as TGTGCCTGGAGTAGGGGTATCGATGTTGAGCAGTTCTTC.

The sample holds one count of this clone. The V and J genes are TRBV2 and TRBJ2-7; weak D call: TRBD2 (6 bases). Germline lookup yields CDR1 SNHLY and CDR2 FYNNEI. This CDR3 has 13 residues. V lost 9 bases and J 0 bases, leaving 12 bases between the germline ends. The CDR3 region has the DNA TGTGCCAGTGTCCGGGACTCCTCCTACGAGCAGTACTTC. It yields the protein CASVRDSSYEQYF. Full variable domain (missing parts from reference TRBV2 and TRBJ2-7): EPEVTQTPSHQVTQMGQEVILRCVPISNHLYFYWYRQILGQKVEFLVSFYNNEISEKSEIFDDQFSVERPDGSNFTLKIRSTKLEDSAMYFCASVRDSSYEQYFGPGTRLTVT.

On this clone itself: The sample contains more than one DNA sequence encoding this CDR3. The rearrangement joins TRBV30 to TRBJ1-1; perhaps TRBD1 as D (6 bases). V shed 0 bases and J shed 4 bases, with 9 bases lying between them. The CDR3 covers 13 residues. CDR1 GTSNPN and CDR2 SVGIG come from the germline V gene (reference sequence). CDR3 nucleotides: TGTGCCTGGAGTGTGGGGGGCGGCACTGAAGCTTTCTTT. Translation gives CAWSVGGGTEAFF.

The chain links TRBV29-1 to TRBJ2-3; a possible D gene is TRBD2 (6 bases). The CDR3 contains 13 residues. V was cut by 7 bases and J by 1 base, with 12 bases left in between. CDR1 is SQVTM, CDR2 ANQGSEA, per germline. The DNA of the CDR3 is TGCAGCGCCCCGGGACTGGGCACAGATACGCAGTATTTT. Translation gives CSAPGLGTDTQYF.

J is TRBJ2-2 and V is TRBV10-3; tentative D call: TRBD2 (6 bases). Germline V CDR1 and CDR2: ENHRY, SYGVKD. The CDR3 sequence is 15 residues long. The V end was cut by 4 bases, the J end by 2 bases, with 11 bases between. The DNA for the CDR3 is TGTGCCATCAGTGTGGGCGGGGCCAACACCGGGGAGCTGTTTTTT. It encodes CAISVGGANTGELFF.

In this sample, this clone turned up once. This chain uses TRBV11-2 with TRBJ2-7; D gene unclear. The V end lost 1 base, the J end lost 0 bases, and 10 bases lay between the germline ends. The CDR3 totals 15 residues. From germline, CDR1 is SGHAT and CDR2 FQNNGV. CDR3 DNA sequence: TGTGCCAGCAGCTTAGGGCTAGAGAGCTCCTACGAGCAGTACTTC. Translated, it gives CASSLGLESSYEQYF.

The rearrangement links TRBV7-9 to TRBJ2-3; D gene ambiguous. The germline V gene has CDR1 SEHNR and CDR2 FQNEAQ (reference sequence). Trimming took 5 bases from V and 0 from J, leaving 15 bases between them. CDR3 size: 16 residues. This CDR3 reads CASSPALSTSTDTQYF. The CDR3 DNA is TGTGCCAGCAGCCCTGCCCTTTCGACTAGCACAGATACGCAGTATTTT.

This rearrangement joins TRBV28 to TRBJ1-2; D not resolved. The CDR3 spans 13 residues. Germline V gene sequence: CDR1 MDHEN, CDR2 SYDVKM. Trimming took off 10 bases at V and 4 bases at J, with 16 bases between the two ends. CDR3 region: CATRLRGGYGYTF. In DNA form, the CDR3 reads TGTGCCACCCGCCTCCGGGGTGGCTATGGCTACACCTTC.

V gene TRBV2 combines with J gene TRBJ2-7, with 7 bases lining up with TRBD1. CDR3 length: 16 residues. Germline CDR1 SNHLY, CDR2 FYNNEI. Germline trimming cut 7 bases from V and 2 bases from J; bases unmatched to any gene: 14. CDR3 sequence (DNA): TGTGCCAGCAAACCTCTCGTGGGGGACAGTCCCTACGAGCAGTACTTC. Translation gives CASKPLVGDSPYEQYF.